This paragraph reports one TCR beta chain. The target antigen is unknown. Compared with germline, one end of the junction differs, possibly owing to a read error. CDR3 size: 14 residues. From germline, CDR1 is MNHEY and CDR2 SVGEGT. The data derive from a study of prognosis after radiotherapy for stage I lung cancer. Study as a whole: The patients comprised 13 men and a handful of women, spanning ages roughly 50 to 90 and having a median of about 78 years. Study-level findings and limits: Patients who went on to get distant metastases had lower Shannon entropy after stereotactic body radiation therapy.

Amplicons of TCR beta CDR3 were generated from genomic DNA by two-round multiplex PCR. The first PCR round targeted every TRBV and TRBJ gene with specific primers. TCRdb reprocessed the multiplex PCR reads via MiXCR and lists one record per CDR3 protein. Altogether 25,000 to 35,000 distinct CDR3 sequences are present, 40% to 55% being singletons, with the ten largest covering 16%. The chain recombines TRBV6-2 or TRBV6-3 with TRBJ1-6, with D maybe TRBD1 (6 bases). The receptor was derived from a donor at least 50 years old with non-small cell lung cancer. The material was PBMCs, obtained before or after stereotactic body radiation therapy (not recorded which). Here the CDR3 reads CASSPGQGRSPLRF. DNA of the CDR3: TGTGCCAGCAGCCCCGGGCAGGGGAGGTCACCCCTCCGCTTT.